This entry is about one T cell receptor (beta chain). The CDR3 runs 14 residues. Looked up from germline, CDR1 is SGHTA and CDR2 is FQGNSA. J lost 2 bases, V lost 7 bases, and 6 bases had no gene match. Generated by immunoSEQ multiplex PCR, the TCRdb table keeps only in-frame clones and is missing some. Here the sample spans 100,000 to 150,000 clones, 65% to 90% being singletons. This entry is derived from a study of blood T cell repertoires in COVID-19. The TCR originated in a man older than 75 with active or convalescent COVID-19. The rearrangement uses TRBV7-2 and TRBJ2-3, with TRBD2 matching 7 bases. The material sequenced was peripheral blood. CDR3 protein: CASNQRGNTDTQYF. In DNA form, the CDR3 reads TGTGCCAGCAACCAGCGGGGAAACACAGATACGCAGTATTTT.